The rows below give T cell receptor beta chains drawn from one sample of a study of T-cell memory formation after mild COVID-19. TCRdb processed the 5' RACE reads anew with MiXCR; each CDR3 protein has one entry. There are about 120,000 distinct CDR3 sequences in the sample; about 20% occur only once, and 41% lies in the top ten. The sequenced sample consisted of PBMCs or a T cell subset sorted from them (not recorded which). All receptors derive from a young man who had mild COVID-19 (a few samples of this study predate the infection). Cell type and time point are not known. CDR3s include the opening cysteine and the closing phenylalanine or tryptophan. The order of the fields is V gene, CDR3 length, J gene, CDR3 protein.

TRBV27	14	TRBJ1-5	CASSSQALNQPQHF
TRBV27	14	TRBJ1-2	CASSPTEVAYGYTF
TRBV6-5	15	TRBJ2-3	CASSYSGRKPDTQYF
TRBV29-1	12	TRBJ2-5	CSVEDKQETQYF
TRBV9	13	TRBJ2-2	CASSVGGAGELFF
TRBV29-1	12	TRBJ2-7	CSVLDGTYEQYF
TRBV7-9	12	TRBJ2-1	CASSLGDTEQFF
TRBV5-1	15	TRBJ2-1	CASSSGPRGDNEQFF
TRBV5-1	17	TRBJ2-3	CASSSTREGGLPDTQYF
TRBV9	18	TRBJ2-1	CASSGPLKLAGDPNEQFF
TRBV7-6	16	TRBJ2-1	CASSPGGGGPYNEQFF
TRBV20-1	15	TRBJ1-1	CSARDGQFSNTEAFF
TRBV14	15	TRBJ1-6	CASSQDPDRDSPLHF
TRBV15	14	TRBJ2-1	CATSRDRLFNEQFF
TRBV25-1	12	TRBJ2-1	CASSDGGGEQFF
TRBV27	16	TRBJ2-2	CASSLGDRVFTGELFF
TRBV14	15	TRBJ1-1	CASSQAGALNTEAFF
TRBV9	19	TRBJ2-3	CASSVAPAGLAGFTDTQYF
TRBV7-2	15	TRBJ2-3	CASSGRQHSADTQYF
TRBV5-1	15	TRBJ1-1	CASRETDSIFTEAFF
TRBV5-1	16	TRBJ2-2	CASSFASGGNTGELFF
TRBV7-9	15	TRBJ1-1	CASSSRGGRWTEAFF
TRBV7-9	14	TRBJ2-7	CASSYQLGYYEQYF
TRBV7-2	15	TRBJ2-1	CASSWGLAGGNEQFF
TRBV9	12	TRBJ1-6	CASSVVGSVLHF
TRBV7-2	9	TRBJ1-1	CASSRQAFF
TRBV7-2	16	TRBJ2-1	CASSAALAGGPDEQFF
TRBV9	14	TRBJ2-7	CASSVGGTYYEQYF
TRBV12-3/TRBV12-4	16	TRBJ2-1	CASSYLRVTGWSEQFF
TRBV6-1	15	TRBJ2-3	CASSEGGGEADTQYF
TRBV6-5	15	TRBJ2-7	CATQGGDRGIYEQYF
TRBV10-3	12	TRBJ2-1	CAISDSPNEQFF
TRBV4-1	12	TRBJ2-7	CASSQELGEQYF
TRBV7-9	15	TRBJ2-1	CASSLIPGPYNEQFF
TRBV4-1	16	TRBJ2-3	CASSRPTSGVTDTQYF
TRBV18	13	TRBJ2-5	CASSPIGKETQYF
TRBV2	13	TRBJ1-2	CASRSQGIEGYTF
TRBV9	15	TRBJ2-7	CASSPRDRLGYEQYF
TRBV11-2	18	TRBJ2-3	CASSLGASGGGSTDTQYF
TRBV7-9	14	TRBJ2-7	CASSLVVSYYEQYF
TRBV29-1	13	TRBJ1-1	CSVEYGGWTEAFF
TRBV12-3/TRBV12-4	14	TRBJ2-4	CASSLDEQGITQYF
TRBV4-1	15	TRBJ2-1	CASSSLAGGHNEQFF
TRBV7-9	15	TRBJ1-2	CASSTDRGRNYGYTF
TRBV4-1	13	TRBJ1-1	CASSQRGGTEAFF